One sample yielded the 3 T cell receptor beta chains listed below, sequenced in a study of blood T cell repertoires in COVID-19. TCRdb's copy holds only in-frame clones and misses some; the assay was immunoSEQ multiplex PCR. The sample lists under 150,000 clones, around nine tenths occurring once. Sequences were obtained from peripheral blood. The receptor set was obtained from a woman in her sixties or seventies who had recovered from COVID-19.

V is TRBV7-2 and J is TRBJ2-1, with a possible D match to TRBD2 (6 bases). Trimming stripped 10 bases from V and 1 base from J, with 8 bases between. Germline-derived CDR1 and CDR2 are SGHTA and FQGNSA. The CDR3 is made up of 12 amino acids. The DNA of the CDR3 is TGTGCCATTGGGAGGTCCTACAATGAGCAGTTCTTC. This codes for CAIGRSYNEQFF.

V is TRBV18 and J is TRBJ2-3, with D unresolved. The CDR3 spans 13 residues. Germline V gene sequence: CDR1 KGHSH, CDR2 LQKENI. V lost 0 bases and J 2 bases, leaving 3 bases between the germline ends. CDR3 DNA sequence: TGTGCCAGCTCACCACCGTACACAGATACGCAGTATTTT. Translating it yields CASSPPYTDTQYF.

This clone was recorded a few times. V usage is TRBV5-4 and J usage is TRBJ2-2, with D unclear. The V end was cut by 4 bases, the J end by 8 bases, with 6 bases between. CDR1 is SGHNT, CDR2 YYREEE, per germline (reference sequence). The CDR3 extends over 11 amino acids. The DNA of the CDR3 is TGTGCCAGCAGCATGAGGGGGGAGCTGTTTTTT. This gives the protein CASSMRGELFF.